The T cell receptor (beta chain) described here comes from a study of human T cells and chemical hapten exposure. General study results and limits: Large CDR3 similarity clusters arose significantly more often from expanded TCRs than from controls.

Time point reported: patch test 2, 6 weeks after DPC sensitization. Treatment given: therapeutic diphenylcyclopropenone sensitization with weekly scalp DPC. TCRdb passed the RACE reads through MiXCR, listing each CDR3 protein once. There are 140,000 or so distinct CDR3 sequences in the sample; roughly 10% occur only once, and 1.4% lies in the top ten. Turning to this clonotype: The antigen is undetermined.

The TCR was taken from a woman aged 45-65 years with alopecia areata. Some clones in this sample may be carry-over from other donors' samples. The sequencing used whole blood, collected in connection with sensitization to the hapten diphenylcyclopropenone (DPC).

The CDR3 coding sequence is TGCAGTGGTCTGACTAGCGGGAGTAACACCGGGGAGCTGTTTTTT. This translates into CSGLTSGSNTGELFF. The V gene is TRBV20-1, the J gene TRBJ2-2, with 12 bases that match TRBD2. Germline V gene sequence: CDR1 DFQATT, CDR2 SNEGSKA (reference sequence). CDR3 length equals 15 residues. V shed 7 bases and J 2 bases; nucleotides not matched to a gene: 5.